This T cell receptor beta chain came from a study of cytomegalovirus exposure and HLA in healthy donors. In the study overall: Inside one of the first data releases sat 80 million to 95 million unique TCRs taken from HLA-typed donors. The Caucasian-associated ancestry cluster held roughly 80% of around 380 genotyped donors.

In the PCR, 60 Vbeta and 13 Jbeta primers were used. Authors' analysis steps: An analysis that came later counted 80 million or so unique TCR beta chains, 9 million to 12 million shared. The data were produced by immunoSEQ multiplex PCR, yet TCRdb's version contains in-frame clones alone and is incomplete. That table is the source of V, J and clone size, and D and trimming were worked out from the DNA. The data show about 130,000 clones, with around 80% seen just once and 6.5% held by the top ten. The CDR3 is 14 amino acids. V was shortened by 2 bases and J by 6 bases, with 12 bases between the two germline ends. In germline, CDR1 is ENHRY, CDR2 SYGVKD.

The sample comprised PBMCs. The sequence was collected from a man aged 35-49 years in good health and CMV-seropositive. The V call is TRBV10-3, the J call TRBJ2-3; D call uncertain. As DNA, the CDR3 is TGTGCCATCAGTGAGAAATCCCTTCAGGATACGCAGTATTTT. Translated: CAISEKSLQDTQYF.